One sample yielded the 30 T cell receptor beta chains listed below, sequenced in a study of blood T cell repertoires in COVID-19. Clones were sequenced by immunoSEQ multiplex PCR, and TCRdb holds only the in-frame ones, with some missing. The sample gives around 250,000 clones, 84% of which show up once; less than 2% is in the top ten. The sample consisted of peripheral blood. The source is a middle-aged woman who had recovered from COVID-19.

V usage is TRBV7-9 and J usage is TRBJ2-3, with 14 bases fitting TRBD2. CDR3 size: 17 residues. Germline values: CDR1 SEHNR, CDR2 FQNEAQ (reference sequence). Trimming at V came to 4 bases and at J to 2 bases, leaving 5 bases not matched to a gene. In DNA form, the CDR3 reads TGTGCCAGCAGCTCCGGACTAGCGGGGGGACTCACAGATACGCAGTATTTT. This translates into CASSSGLAGGLTDTQYF. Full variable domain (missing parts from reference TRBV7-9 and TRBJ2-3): DTGVSQNPRHKITKRGQNVTFRCDPISEHNRLYWYRQTLGQGPEFLTYFQNEAQLEKSRLLSDRFSAERPKGSFSTLEIQRTEQGDSAMYLCASSSGLAGGLTDTQYFGPGTRLTVL.

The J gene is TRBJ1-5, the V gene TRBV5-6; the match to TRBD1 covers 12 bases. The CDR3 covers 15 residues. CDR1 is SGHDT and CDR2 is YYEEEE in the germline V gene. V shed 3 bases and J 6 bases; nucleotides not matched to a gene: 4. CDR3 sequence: CASSSGTGGPQPQHF. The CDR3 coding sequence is TGTGCCAGCAGCTCGGGGACAGGGGGCCCTCAGCCCCAGCATTTT.

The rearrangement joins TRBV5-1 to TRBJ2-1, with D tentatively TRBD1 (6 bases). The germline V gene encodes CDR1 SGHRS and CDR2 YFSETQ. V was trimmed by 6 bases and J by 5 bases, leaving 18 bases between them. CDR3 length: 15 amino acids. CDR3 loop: CASTRTPGDHNEQFF. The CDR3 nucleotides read TGCGCCAGCACCCGGACCCCAGGGGACCACAATGAGCAGTTCTTC.

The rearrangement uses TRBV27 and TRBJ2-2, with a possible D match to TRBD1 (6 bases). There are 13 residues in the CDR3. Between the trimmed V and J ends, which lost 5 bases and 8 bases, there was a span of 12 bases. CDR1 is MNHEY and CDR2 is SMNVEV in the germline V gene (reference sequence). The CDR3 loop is CASSTGQSGELFF. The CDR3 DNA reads TGTGCCAGCAGTACGGGACAATCTGGGGAGCTGTTTTTT.

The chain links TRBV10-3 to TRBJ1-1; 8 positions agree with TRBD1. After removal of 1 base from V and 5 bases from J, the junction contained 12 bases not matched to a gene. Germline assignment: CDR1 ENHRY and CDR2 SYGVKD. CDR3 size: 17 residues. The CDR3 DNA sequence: TGTGCCATCAGTGAGTGGGTTGCAGGGGGCGGTCGGACTGAAGCTTTCTTT. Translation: CAISEWVAGGGRTEAFF.

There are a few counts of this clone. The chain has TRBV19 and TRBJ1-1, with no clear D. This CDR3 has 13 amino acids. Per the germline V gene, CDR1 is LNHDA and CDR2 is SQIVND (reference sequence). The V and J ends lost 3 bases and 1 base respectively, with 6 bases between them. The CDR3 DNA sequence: TGTGCCAGTAGTATCAAGAGGAACACTGAAGCTTTCTTT. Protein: CASSIKRNTEAFF.

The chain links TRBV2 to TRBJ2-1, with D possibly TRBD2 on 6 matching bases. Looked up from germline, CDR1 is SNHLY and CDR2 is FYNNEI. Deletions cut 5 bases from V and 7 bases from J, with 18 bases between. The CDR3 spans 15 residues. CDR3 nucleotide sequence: TGTGCCAGCAGTCTTAGGAGGACTACGCGGAATGAGCAGTTCTTC. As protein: CASSLRRTTRNEQFF.

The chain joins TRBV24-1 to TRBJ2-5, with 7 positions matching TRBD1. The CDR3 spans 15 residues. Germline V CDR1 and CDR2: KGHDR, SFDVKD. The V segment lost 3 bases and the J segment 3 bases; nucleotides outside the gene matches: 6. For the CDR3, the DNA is TGTGCCACCAGTGATCCCGGGACAGACAAAGAGACCCAGTACTTC. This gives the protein CATSDPGTDKETQYF.

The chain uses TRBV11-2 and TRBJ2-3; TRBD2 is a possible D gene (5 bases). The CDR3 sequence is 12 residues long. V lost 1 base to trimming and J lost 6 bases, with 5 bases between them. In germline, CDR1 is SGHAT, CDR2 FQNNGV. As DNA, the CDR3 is TGTGCCAGCAGCTTAGCGGGGGATACGCAGTATTTT. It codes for CASSLAGDTQYF.

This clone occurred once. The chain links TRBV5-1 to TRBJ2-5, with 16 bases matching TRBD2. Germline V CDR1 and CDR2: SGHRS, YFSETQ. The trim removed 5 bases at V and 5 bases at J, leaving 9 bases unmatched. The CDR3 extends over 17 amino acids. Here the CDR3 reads CASRRGTSGGAGETQYF. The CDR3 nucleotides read TGCGCCAGCAGACGAGGGACTAGCGGGGGGGCCGGGGAGACCCAGTACTTC.

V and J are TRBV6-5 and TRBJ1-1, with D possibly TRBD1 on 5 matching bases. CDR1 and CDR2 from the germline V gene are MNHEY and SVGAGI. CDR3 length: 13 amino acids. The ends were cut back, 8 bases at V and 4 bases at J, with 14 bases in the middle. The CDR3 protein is CASSSGLGTEAFF. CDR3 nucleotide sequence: TGTGCCAGCTCCTCAGGGCTCGGCACTGAAGCTTTCTTT.

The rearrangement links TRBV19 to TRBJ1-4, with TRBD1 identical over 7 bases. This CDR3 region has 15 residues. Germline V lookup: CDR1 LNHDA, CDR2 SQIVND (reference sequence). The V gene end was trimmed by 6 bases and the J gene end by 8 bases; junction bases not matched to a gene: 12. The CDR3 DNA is TGTGCCAGTAGACCCGTGCCGGGACAGTTCGAAAAACTGTTTTTT. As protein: CASRPVPGQFEKLFF.

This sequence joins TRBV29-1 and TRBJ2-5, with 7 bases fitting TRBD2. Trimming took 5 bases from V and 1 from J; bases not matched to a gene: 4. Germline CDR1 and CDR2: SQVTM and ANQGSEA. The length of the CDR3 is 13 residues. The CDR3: CSVSSGVQETQYF. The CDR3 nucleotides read TGCAGCGTTTCTAGCGGCGTCCAAGAGACCCAGTACTTC. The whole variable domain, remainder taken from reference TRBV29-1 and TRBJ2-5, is SAVISQKPSRDICQRGTSLTIQCQVDSQVTMMFWYRQQPGQSLTLIATANQGSEATYESGFVIDKFPISRPNLTFSTLTVSNMSPEDSSIYLCSVSSGVQETQYFGPGTRLLVL.

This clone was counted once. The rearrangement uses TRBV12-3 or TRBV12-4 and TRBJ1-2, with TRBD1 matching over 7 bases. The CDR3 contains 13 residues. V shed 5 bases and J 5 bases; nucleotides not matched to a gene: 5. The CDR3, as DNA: TGTGCCAGCAGTACACAGGGGAGTTATGGCTACACCTTC. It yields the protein CASSTQGSYGYTF.

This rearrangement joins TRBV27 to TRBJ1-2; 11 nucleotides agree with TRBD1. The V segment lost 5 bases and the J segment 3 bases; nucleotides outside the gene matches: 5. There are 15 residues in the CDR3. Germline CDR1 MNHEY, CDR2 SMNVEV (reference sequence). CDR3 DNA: TGTGCCAGCAGTCCTTGGACAGGGGGCGACTATGGCTACACCTTC. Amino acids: CASSPWTGGDYGYTF.

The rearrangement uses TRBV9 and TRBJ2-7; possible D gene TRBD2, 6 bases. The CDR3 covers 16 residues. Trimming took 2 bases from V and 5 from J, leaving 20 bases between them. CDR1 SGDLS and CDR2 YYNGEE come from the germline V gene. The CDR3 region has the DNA TGTGCCAGCAGCGTCCTTATGGGGGGAGCGGCTGACGAGCAGTACTTC. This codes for CASSVLMGGAADEQYF.

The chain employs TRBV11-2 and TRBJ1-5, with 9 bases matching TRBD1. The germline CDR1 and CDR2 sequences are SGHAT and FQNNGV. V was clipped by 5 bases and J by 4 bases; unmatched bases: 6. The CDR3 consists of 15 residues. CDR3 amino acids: CASSHGQGPNQPQHF. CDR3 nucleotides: TGTGCCAGCAGCCACGGACAGGGGCCAAATCAGCCCCAGCATTTT.

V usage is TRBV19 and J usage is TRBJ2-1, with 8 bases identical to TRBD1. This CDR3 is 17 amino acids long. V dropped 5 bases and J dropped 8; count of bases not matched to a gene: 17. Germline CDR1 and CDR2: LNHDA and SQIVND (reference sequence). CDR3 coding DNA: TGTGCCAGTAGTGGGGCCACCGGGACAGGAAAATTAGATGAGCAGTTCTTC. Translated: CASSGATGTGKLDEQFF.

The chain's CDR3 is CASGLEGLQPMEQFF. DNA of the CDR3: TGTGCTAGTGGCCTGGAGGGACTCCAGCCTATGGAGCAGTTCTTC. The chain has TRBV12-5 and TRBJ2-1, with a possible D match to TRBD2 (6 bases). Per germline, CDR1 LGHNT and CDR2 FRNRAP. The CDR3 is 15 residues long. Trimming pared 6 bases from V and 10 bases from J, leaving 22 bases between.

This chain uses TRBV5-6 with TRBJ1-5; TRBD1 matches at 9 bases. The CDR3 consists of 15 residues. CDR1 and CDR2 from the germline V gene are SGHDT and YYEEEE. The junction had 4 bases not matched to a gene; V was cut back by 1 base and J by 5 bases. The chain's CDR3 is CASSLYDRGYQPQHF. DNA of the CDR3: TGTGCCAGCAGCTTGTACGACAGGGGGTATCAGCCCCAGCATTTT.

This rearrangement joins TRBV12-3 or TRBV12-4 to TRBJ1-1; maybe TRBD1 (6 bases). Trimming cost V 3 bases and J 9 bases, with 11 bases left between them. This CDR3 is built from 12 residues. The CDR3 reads CASSLVDRKAFF. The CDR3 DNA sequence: TGTGCCAGCAGTTTGGTAGACAGGAAAGCTTTCTTT.

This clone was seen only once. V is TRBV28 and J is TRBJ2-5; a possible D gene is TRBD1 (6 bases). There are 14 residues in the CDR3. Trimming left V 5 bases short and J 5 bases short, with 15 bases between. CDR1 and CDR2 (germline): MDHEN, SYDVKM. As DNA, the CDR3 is TGTGCCAGCAGTCCTGCAGGGGAAGGGGAGACCCAGTACTTC. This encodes CASSPAGEGETQYF.

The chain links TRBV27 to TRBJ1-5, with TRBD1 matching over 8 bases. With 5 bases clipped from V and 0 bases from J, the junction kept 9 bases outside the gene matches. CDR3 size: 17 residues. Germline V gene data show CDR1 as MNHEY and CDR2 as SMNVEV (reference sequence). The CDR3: CASSRHRGSNSNQPQHF. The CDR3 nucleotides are TGTGCCAGCAGTCGTCACAGGGGGAGTAATAGCAATCAGCCCCAGCATTTT.

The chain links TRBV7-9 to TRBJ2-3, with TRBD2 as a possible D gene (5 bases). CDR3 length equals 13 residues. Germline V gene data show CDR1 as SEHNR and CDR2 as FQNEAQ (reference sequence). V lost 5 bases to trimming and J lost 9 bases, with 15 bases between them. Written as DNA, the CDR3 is TGTGCCAGCAGCCCCGGGGTGGCCGACACGCAGTATTTT. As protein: CASSPGVADTQYF. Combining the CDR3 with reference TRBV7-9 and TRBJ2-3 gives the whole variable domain DTGVSQNPRHKITKRGQNVTFRCDPISEHNRLYWYRQTLGQGPEFLTYFQNEAQLEKSRLLSDRFSAERPKGSFSTLEIQRTEQGDSAMYLCASSPGVADTQYFGPGTRLTVL.

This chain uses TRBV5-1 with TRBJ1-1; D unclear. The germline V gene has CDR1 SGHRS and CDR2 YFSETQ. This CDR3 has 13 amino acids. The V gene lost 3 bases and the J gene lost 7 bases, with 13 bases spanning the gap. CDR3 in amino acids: CASSSAPGFEAFF. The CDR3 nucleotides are TGCGCCAGCAGCTCGGCTCCGGGATTTGAAGCTTTCTTT.

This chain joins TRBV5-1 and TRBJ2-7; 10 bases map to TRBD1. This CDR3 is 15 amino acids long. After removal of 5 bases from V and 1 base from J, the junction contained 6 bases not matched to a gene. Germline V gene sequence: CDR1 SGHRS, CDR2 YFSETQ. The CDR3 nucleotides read TGCGCCAGCAGACCTAGGACAGGGGGTTCCTACGAGCAGTACTTC. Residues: CASRPRTGGSYEQYF.

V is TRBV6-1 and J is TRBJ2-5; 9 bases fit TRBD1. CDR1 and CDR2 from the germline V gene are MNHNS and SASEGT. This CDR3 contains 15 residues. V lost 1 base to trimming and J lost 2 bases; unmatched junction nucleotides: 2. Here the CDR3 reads CASSEGDREQETQYF. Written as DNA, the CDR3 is TGTGCCAGCAGTGAAGGGGACAGGGAGCAAGAGACCCAGTACTTC.

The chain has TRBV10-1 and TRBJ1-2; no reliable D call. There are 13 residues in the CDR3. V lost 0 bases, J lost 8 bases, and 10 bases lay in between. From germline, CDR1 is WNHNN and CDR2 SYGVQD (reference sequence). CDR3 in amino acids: CASSESSSRGYTF. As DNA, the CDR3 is TGCGCCAGCAGTGAGTCTAGTTCTCGAGGCTACACCTTC.

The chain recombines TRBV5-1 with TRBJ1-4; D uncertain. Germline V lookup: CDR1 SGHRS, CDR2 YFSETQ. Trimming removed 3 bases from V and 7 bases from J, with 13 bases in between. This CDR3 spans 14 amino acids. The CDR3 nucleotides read TGCGCCAGCAGCTCGGGTGAAGAGGGTGAAAAACTGTTTTTT. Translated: CASSSGEEGEKLFF.

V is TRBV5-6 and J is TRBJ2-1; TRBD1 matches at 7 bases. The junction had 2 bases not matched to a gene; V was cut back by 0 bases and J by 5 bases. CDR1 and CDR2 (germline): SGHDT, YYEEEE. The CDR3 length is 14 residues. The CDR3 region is CASSLGDRDNEQFF. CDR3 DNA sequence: TGTGCCAGCAGCTTGGGTGACAGGGACAATGAGCAGTTCTTC.